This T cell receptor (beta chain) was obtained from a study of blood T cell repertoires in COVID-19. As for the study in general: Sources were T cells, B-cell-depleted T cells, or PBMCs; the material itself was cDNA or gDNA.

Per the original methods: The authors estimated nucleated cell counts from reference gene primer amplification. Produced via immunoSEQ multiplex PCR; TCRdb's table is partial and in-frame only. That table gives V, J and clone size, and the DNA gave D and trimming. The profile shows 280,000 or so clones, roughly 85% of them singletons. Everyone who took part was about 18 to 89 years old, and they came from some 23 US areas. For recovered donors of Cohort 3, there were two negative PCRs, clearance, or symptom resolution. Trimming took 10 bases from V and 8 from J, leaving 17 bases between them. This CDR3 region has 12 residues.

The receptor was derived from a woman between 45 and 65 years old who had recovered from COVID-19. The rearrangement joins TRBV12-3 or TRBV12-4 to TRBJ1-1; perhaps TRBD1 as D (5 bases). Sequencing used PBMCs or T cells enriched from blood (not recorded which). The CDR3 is CATQRGGLEAFF. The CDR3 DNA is TGTGCCACCCAAAGGGGCGGTCTGGAAGCTTTCTTT.